This entry is about one T cell receptor (beta chain). The antigen is unknown. The data derive from a study of T-cell reconstitution after alpha-beta-depleted transplantation in children. Using unique molecular identifiers, the investigators prepared the TCRbeta library. TCRdb recomputed calls from the PCR reads with MiXCR, one row per CDR3 protein. In the table there are about 210,000 distinct CDR3 sequences, over 15% of which are singletons. Trimming removed 4 bases at V and 0 bases at J, with 14 bases between. The V gene's germline CDR1 is SGHRS and CDR2 YFSETQ. The length of the CDR3 is 15 residues. Whole-study findings and limits: It was surviving recipient T cells and thymic progenitors that gave some patients high TCRbeta diversity at day 60.

The receptor comes from a male patient aged 2 to 10 who had a stem cell transplant for acute lymphoblastic leukemia, so the T cells may come from the graft donor. The source material was PBMCs, mostly from graft donor cells, sampled 360 days after TCRalphabeta/CD19-depleted stem cell transplant. The J gene is TRBJ2-7, the V gene TRBV5-1; D is unclear. The CDR3, as DNA: TGCGCCAGCAGCGTAAGGACCGGTAGCTCCTACGAGCAGTACTTC. It is translated as CASSVRTGSSYEQYF.